This T cell receptor beta chain was sequenced during a study of graft-versus-host responses after intestinal transplantation. Produced via immunoSEQ multiplex PCR; TCRdb's table is partial and in-frame only. Of 30,000 or so clones in the sample, roughly 83% are singletons; the top ten hold 15% to 20%. This clone appeared once. Its antigen is not identified. From germline, CDR1 is LNHDA and CDR2 SQIVND (reference sequence). Trimming took 8 bases from V and 4 from J; bases not matched to a gene: 2. The CDR3 is 13 residues long. V and J are TRBV19 and TRBJ2-7; TRBD2 aligns across 13 bases. This TCR derives from a human donor who received an intestinal transplant. Source: unstimulated CD8+ T cells sorted from spleen or lymph node cells, taken before intestinal transplant. The CDR3: CASPTSGRYEQYF. In DNA, the CDR3 is TGTGCCAGTCCGACTAGCGGGAGGTACGAGCAGTACTTC.